This is a list of T cell receptor beta chains from one sample in a study of post-analysis software for immune sequencing data. MiXCR was run by TCRdb on the PCR reads, yielding one entry per CDR3 protein. The table has approximately 160,000 distinct CDR3 sequences, over 25% seen once. The sequenced sample consisted of blood. The source is a girl aged 10-17 years with multiple sclerosis. Both conserved end residues are part of each CDR3. The D gene is left open where the match is weak. Clone sizes are given selectively: once, few, many, or a class where the clone is expanded.

CAGRQPGLAYEQFF	TGTGCCGGCAGGCAGCCGGGACTAGCTTATGAGCAGTTCTTC	NA	TRBD2	TRBV27	TRBJ2-1
CASSYPAGDLNTEAFF	TGTGCCAGCAGTTACCCTGCGGGGGACTTGAACACTGAAGCTTTCTTT	NA	NA	TRBV6-5	TRBJ1-1
CATSDLAGDRNEQFF	TGTGCCACCAGTGATTTGGCGGGAGATAGGAATGAGCAGTTCTTC	few	TRBD2	TRBV24-1	TRBJ2-1
CASSFDRGTNEKLFF	TGCGCCAGCAGCTTCGACAGGGGAACTAATGAAAAACTGTTTTTT	NA	TRBD1	TRBV5-1	TRBJ1-4
CASSYYKGTGDTQYF	TGTGCCAGCAGTTATTATAAGGGTACAGGAGATACGCAGTATTTT	many	NA	TRBV6-5	TRBJ2-3
CSAREGVEETQYF	TGCAGTGCTAGGGAGGGGGTGGAAGAGACCCAGTACTTC	many	NA	TRBV20-1	TRBJ2-5
CASSFQGLLNEKLFF	TGTGCCAGCAGCTTTCAAGGGCTCCTTAATGAAAAACTGTTTTTT	NA	NA	TRBV7-9	TRBJ1-4
CSVQINYPRNEQFF	TGCAGCGTCCAAATAAATTACCCTAGGAATGAGCAGTTCTTC	many	NA	TRBV29-1	TRBJ2-1
CSIRPSGEGTDTQYF	TGCAGCATTAGGCCGAGCGGGGAGGGCACAGATACGCAGTATTTT	many	TRBD2	TRBV29-1	TRBJ2-3
CASSVAFGQGLNTEAFF	TGTGCCAGCAGCGTAGCGTTCGGACAGGGACTGAACACTGAAGCTTTCTTT	few	TRBD1	TRBV9	TRBJ1-1
CTSSPSDRYQETQYF	TGCACCAGCAGCCCCTCGGACAGGTACCAAGAGACCCAGTACTTC	NA	TRBD1	TRBV4-1	TRBJ2-5
CASSPGAFNQPQHF	TGCGCCAGCAGCCCGGGTGCGTTCAATCAGCCCCAGCATTTT	few	NA	TRBV4-1	TRBJ1-5
CASSETGGKNIQYF	TGTGCCAGCAGTGAGACTGGCGGAAAAAACATTCAGTACTTC	NA	NA	TRBV6-1	TRBJ2-4
CASSSTTGMSYEQYF	TGCGCCAGCAGCTCAACCACCGGGATGTCCTACGAGCAGTACTTC	NA	NA	TRBV5-1	TRBJ2-7
CASSSAGFNTEAFF	TGTGCCAGCAGTTCAGCGGGCTTTAACACTGAAGCTTTCTTT	NA	NA	TRBV27	TRBJ1-1
CASSPKGTSGTDTQYF	TGTGCCAGCAGCCCTAAAGGGACTAGCGGTACAGATACGCAGTATTTT	few	TRBD2	TRBV9	TRBJ2-3
CASSQVPSRTGGDYGYTF	TGCGCCAGCAGCCAAGTCCCATCCCGGACAGGGGGGGACTATGGCTACACCTTC	few	TRBD1	TRBV4-1	TRBJ1-2
CASRSTAFQETQYF	TGTGCCAGCAGGAGTACAGCCTTTCAAGAGACCCAGTACTTC	few	NA	TRBV6-5	TRBJ2-5
CATSRDHQGTNYGYTF	TGTGCCACCAGCAGAGATCATCAGGGGACTAACTATGGCTACACCTTC	many	NA	TRBV15	TRBJ1-2
CASSFLAGGDNEQFF	TGTGCCAGCAGCTTTCTAGCGGGAGGGGACAATGAGCAGTTCTTC	many	TRBD2	TRBV7-9	TRBJ2-1
CASSPLGSMNEQFF	TGTGCCAGCAGCCCACTTGGGTCCATGAATGAGCAGTTCTTC	NA	NA	TRBV7-2	TRBJ2-1
CATSREKGAGDEQFF	TGTGCCACCAGCAGAGAGAAGGGGGCGGGCGATGAGCAGTTCTTC	NA	TRBD1	TRBV15	TRBJ2-1
CASSLGPTDSYEQYF	TGTGCCAGCAGCTTGGGGCCGACAGATTCCTACGAGCAGTACTTC	many	NA	TRBV5-5	TRBJ2-7
CASSPAGDSGRQNEQFF	TGTGCCAGCAGCCCAGCCGGGGATAGCGGGAGACAGAATGAGCAGTTCTTC	few	TRBD2	TRBV7-9	TRBJ2-1
CASSVWDTGNEQFF	TGTGCCAGCAGCGTATGGGATACAGGCAATGAGCAGTTCTTC	few	NA	TRBV9	TRBJ2-1
CASSPRDGGVGEQYF	TGTGCCAGCAGTCCCCGGGACGGGGGAGTGGGCGAGCAGTACTTC	NA	NA	TRBV28	TRBJ2-7
CASRAAGTSSEQFF	TGTGCCAGCAGGGCCGCAGGGACTAGCAGTGAGCAGTTCTTC	NA	TRBD2	TRBV12-3/TRBV12-4	TRBJ2-1
CASSPSSGPTYNEQFF	TGTGCCAGCAGTCCATCTAGCGGACCTACATACAATGAGCAGTTCTTC	NA	TRBD2	TRBV7-9	TRBJ2-1
CASSRATSGAETQYF	TGTGCCAGCAGTCGCGCGACTAGCGGGGCGGAGACCCAGTACTTC	once	TRBD2	TRBV12-3/TRBV12-4	TRBJ2-5
CSTILGDRETQYF	TGCAGCACCATACTTGGGGACAGAGAGACCCAGTACTTC	NA	TRBD1	TRBV29-1	TRBJ2-5
CASRPPSGRAYEQYF	TGTGCCAGCAGGCCACCTAGCGGGCGGGCCTACGAGCAGTACTTC	few	TRBD2	TRBV28	TRBJ2-7
CASSWRTGRDTQYF	TGTGCCAGCAGCTGGAGGACGGGGCGGGATACGCAGTATTTT	few	NA	TRBV11-2	TRBJ2-3
CASSRRGRERNEQYF	TGTGCCAGCAGCCGAAGAGGGAGGGAGCGAAACGAGCAGTACTTC	few	TRBD2	TRBV5-4	TRBJ2-7
CSVDHYGQETQYF	TGCAGCGTTGATCACTACGGCCAAGAGACCCAGTACTTC	many	NA	TRBV29-1	TRBJ2-5
CSVCRDPPGNEQFF	TGCAGCGTTTGCCGGGACCCCCCGGGCAATGAGCAGTTCTTC	few	NA	TRBV29-1	TRBJ2-1
CARLKAAREGLEQYF	TGTGCCAGACTAAAAGCGGCGCGGGAGGGCCTCGAGCAGTACTTC	few	TRBD2	TRBV19	TRBJ2-7
CASSVGTGHDTQYF	TGCGCCAGCAGCGTGGGGACAGGGCACGATACGCAGTATTTT	NA	TRBD1	TRBV5-1	TRBJ2-3
CASRITGSDTQYF	TGTGCCAGCAGGATAACAGGGTCAGATACGCAGTATTTT	NA	NA	TRBV7-9	TRBJ2-3
CASSHHSGDTQYF	TGTGCCAGCAGCCACCACAGCGGAGATACGCAGTATTTT	NA	NA	TRBV3-1	TRBJ2-3
CASSPARGWDEQYF	TGCGCCAGCAGCCCGGCTAGGGGCTGGGATGAGCAGTACTTC	NA	NA	TRBV5-1	TRBJ2-5
CSARDPRTTTDTQYF	TGCAGTGCTAGAGATCCCCGGACTACCACAGATACGCAGTATTTT	many	NA	TRBV20-1	TRBJ2-3
CSVAWDTEAFF	TGCAGCGTTGCATGGGACACTGAAGCTTTCTTT	NA	NA	TRBV29-1	TRBJ1-1
CSIGLRDNTDTQYF	TGCAGTATTGGATTAAGGGACAACACAGATACGCAGTATTTT	NA	NA	TRBV20-1	TRBJ2-3
CSAIPGGSTDTQYF	TGCAGTGCTATCCCGGGAGGGTCCACAGATACGCAGTATTTT	many	TRBD2	TRBV20-1	TRBJ2-3
CASRTGAANEQFF	TGTGCCAGCAGGACCGGGGCCGCCAATGAGCAGTTCTTC	NA	NA	TRBV27	TRBJ2-1
CASSLGSHGDTEAFF	TGTGCCAGCAGCTTAGGATCGCACGGGGACACTGAAGCTTTCTTT	NA	NA	TRBV7-6	TRBJ1-1
CASRLQGSYGYTF	TGTGCCAGCAGACTACAGGGGTCTTACGGCTACACCTTC	NA	TRBD1	TRBV6-1	TRBJ1-2
CASTGQYNSPLHF	TGTGCCAGCACTGGACAGTACAATTCACCCCTCCACTTT	few	NA	TRBV18	TRBJ1-6
CASSFTRYHEQYF	TGTGCCAGCAGTTTTACCAGGTACCACGAGCAGTACTTC	few	NA	TRBV27	TRBJ2-7
CASSYGSNYGYTF	TGCGCCAGCAGCTACGGCAGCAACTATGGCTACACCTTC	many	NA	TRBV5-1	TRBJ1-2
CASRTSGTEETQFF	TGTGCCAGCAGGACTAGCGGGACCGAAGAGACCCAGTTCTTC	NA	TRBD2	TRBV12-3/TRBV12-4	TRBJ2-1
CASSYRGQGNYGYTF	TGCGCCAGCAGCTATCGGGGACAGGGGAACTATGGCTACACCTTC	NA	TRBD1	TRBV5-1	TRBJ1-2